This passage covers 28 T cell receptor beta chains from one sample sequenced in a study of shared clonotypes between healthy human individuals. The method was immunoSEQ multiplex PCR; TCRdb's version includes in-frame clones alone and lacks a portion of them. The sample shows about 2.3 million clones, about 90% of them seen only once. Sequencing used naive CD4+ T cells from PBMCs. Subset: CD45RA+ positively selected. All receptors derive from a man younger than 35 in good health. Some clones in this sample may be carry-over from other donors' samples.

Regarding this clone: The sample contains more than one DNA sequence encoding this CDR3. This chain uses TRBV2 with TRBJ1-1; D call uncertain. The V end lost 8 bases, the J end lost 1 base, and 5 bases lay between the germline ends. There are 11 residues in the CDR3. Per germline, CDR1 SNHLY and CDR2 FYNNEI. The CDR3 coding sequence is TGTGCCAGCGCAGGGAACACTGAAGCTTTCTTT. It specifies CASAGNTEAFF. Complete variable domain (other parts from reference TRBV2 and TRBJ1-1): EPEVTQTPSHQVTQMGQEVILRCVPISNHLYFYWYRQILGQKVEFLVSFYNNEISEKSEIFDDQFSVERPDGSNFTLKIRSTKLEDSAMYFCASAGNTEAFFGQGTRLTVV.

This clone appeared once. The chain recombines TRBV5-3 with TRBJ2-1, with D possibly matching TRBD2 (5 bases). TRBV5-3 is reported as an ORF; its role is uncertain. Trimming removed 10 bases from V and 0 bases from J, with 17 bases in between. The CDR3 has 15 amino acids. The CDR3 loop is CAGTGDYSSYNEQFF. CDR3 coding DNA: TGTGCCGGTACGGGCGACTACAGCTCCTACAATGAGCAGTTCTTC.

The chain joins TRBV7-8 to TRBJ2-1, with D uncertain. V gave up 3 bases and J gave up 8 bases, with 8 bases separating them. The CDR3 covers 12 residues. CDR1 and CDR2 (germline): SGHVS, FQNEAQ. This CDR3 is CASSFNRDEQFF. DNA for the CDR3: TGTGCCAGCAGCTTTAATCGGGATGAGCAGTTCTTC.

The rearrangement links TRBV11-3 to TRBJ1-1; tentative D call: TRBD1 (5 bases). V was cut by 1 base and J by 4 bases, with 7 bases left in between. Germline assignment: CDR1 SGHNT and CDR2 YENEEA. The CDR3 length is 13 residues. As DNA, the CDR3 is TGTGCCAGCAGCTTAGCTGGGACCACTGAAGCTTTCTTT. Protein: CASSLAGTTEAFF. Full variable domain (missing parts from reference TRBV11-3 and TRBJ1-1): EAGVVQSPRYKIIEKKQPVAFWCNPISGHNTLYWYLQNLGQGPELLIRYENEEAVDDSQLPKDRFSAERLKGVDSTLKIQPAELGDSAVYLCASSLAGTTEAFFGQGTRLTVV.

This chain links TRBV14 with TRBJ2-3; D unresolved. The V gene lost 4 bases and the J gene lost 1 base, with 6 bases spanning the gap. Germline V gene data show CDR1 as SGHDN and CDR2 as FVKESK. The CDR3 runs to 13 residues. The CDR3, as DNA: TGTGCCAGCAGCCGGATAGGCACAGATACGCAGTATTTT. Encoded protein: CASSRIGTDTQYF.

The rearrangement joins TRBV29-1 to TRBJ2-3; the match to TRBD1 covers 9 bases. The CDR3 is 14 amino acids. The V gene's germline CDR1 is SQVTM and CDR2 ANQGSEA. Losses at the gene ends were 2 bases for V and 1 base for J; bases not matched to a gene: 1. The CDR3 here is CSVERTGGTDTQYF. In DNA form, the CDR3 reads TGCAGCGTTGAAAGGACAGGGGGCACAGATACGCAGTATTTT.

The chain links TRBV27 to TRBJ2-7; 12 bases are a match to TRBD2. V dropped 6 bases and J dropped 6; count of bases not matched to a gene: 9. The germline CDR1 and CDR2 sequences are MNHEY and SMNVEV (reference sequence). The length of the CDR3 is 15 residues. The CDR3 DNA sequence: TGTGCCAGCAGCTCTACGACTAGCGGGAGAAGCGAGCAGTACTTC. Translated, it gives CASSSTTSGRSEQYF.

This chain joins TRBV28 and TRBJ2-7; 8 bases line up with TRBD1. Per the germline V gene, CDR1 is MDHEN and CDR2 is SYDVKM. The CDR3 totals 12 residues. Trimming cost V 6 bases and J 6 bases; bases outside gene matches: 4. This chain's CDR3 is CASRDRVGEQYF. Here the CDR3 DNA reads TGTGCCAGCAGGGACAGGGTTGGCGAGCAGTACTTC.

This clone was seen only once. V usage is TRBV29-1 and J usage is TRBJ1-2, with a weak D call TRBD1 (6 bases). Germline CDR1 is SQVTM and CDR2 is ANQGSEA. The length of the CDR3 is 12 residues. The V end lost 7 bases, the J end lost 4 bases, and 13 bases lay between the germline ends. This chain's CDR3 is CSAEGDTYGYTF. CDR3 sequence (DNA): TGCAGCGCCGAGGGGGACACCTATGGCTACACCTTC.

The DNA of the CDR3 is TGTGCCTGGAGTGTAGCCGGGGCCGGGAGTGGAGATACGCAGTATTTT. Translating gives CAWSVAGAGSGDTQYF. The rearrangement joins TRBV30 to TRBJ2-3, with D maybe TRBD2 (6 bases). Germline V lookup: CDR1 GTSNPN, CDR2 SVGIG (reference sequence). This CDR3 region has 16 residues. Trimming removed 0 bases from V and 5 bases from J, with 18 bases in between.

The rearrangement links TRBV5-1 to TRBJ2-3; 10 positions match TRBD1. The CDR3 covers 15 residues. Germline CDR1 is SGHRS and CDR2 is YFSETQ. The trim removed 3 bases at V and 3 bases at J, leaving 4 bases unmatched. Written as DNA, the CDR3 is TGCGCCAGCAGCTACGGACAGGGGGGGACAGATACGCAGTATTTT. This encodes CASSYGQGGTDTQYF.

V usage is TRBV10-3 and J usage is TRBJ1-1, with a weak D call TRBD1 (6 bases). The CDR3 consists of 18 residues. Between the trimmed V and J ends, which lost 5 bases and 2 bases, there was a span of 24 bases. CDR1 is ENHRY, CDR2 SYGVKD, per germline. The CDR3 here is CAISQTRGRRRINTEAFF. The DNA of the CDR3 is TGTGCCATCAGTCAAACCAGGGGCCGGAGGAGGATAAACACTGAAGCTTTCTTT.

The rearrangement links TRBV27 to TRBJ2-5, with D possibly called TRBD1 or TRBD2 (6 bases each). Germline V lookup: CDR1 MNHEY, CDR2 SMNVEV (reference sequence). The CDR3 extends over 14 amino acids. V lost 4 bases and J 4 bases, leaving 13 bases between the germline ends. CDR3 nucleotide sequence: TGTGCCAGCAGTTCTGGGGGGCTACGAGAGACCCAGTACTTC. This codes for CASSSGGLRETQYF.

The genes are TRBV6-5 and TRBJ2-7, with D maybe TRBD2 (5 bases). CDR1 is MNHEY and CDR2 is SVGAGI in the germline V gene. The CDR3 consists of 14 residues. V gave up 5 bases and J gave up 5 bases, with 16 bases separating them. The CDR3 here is CASSRPGMRDEQYF. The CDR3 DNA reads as TGTGCCAGCAGTCGTCCCGGGATGAGAGACGAGCAGTACTTC.

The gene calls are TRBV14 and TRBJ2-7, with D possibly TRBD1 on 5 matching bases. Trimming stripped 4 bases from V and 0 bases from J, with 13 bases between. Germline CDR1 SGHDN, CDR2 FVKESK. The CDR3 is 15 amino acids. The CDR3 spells CASSPRQRSSYEQYF. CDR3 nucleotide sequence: TGTGCCAGCAGCCCACGACAGCGAAGCTCCTACGAGCAGTACTTC.

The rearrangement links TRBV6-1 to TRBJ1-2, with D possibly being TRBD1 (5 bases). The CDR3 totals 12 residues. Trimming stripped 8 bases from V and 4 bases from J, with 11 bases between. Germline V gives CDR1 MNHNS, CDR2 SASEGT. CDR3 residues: CASAGLVYGYTF. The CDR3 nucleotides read TGTGCCAGCGCAGGGTTGGTCTATGGCTACACCTTC.

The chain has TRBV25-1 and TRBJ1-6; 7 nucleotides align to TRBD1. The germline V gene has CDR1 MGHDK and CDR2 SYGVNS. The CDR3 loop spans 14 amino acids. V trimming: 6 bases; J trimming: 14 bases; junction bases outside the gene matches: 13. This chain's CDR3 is CASSKGQEVGALHF. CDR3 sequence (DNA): TGTGCCAGCAGCAAAGGACAGGAAGTAGGGGCCCTCCACTTT.

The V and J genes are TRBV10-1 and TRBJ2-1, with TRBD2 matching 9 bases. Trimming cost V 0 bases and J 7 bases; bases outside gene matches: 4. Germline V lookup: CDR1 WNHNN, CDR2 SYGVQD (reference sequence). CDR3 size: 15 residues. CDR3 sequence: CASSESGLASNEQFF. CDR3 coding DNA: TGCGCCAGCAGTGAGTCGGGACTAGCCTCTAATGAGCAGTTCTTC.

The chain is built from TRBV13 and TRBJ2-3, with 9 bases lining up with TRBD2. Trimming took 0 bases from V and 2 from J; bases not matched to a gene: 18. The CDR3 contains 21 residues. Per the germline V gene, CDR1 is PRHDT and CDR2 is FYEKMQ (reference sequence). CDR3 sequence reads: CASSLGRGREGHVFLTDTQYF. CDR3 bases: TGTGCCAGCAGCTTAGGCCGGGGGCGGGAGGGCCATGTTTTTCTCACAGATACGCAGTATTTT.

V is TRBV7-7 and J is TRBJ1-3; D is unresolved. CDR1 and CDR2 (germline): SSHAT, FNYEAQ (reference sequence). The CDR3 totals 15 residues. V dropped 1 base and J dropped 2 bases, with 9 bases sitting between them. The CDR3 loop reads CASSLEAGAGNTIYF. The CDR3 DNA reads TGTGCCAGCAGCTTAGAGGCAGGAGCTGGAAACACCATATATTTT.

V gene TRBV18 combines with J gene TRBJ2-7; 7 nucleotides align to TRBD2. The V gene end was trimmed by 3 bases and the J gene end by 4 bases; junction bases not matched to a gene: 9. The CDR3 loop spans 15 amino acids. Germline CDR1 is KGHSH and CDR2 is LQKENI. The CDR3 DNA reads TGTGCCAGCTCACCCCCCTCTAGCGGAATATACGAGCAGTACTTC. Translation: CASSPPSSGIYEQYF.

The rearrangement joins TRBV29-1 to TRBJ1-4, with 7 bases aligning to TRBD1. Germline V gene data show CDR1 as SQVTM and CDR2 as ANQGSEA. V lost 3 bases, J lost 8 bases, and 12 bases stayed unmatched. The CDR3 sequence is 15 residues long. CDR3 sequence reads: CSVEEGTATFEKLFF. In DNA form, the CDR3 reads TGCAGCGTTGAGGAAGGGACAGCCACCTTCGAAAAACTGTTTTTT. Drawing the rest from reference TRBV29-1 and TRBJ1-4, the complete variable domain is SAVISQKPSRDICQRGTSLTIQCQVDSQVTMMFWYRQQPGQSLTLIATANQGSEATYESGFVIDKFPISRPNLTFSTLTVSNMSPEDSSIYLCSVEEGTATFEKLFFGSGTQLSVL.

CDR3 nucleotides: TGCGCCAGCAGCTTGGCCGAGGCGGGTGAGCAGTTCTTC. It yields the protein CASSLAEAGEQFF. V usage is TRBV5-1 and J usage is TRBJ2-1, with D perhaps TRBD2 (5 bases). The ends were cut back, 0 bases at V and 9 bases at J, with 10 bases in the middle. Germline V gene data show CDR1 as SGHRS and CDR2 as YFSETQ. This CDR3 region has 13 residues.

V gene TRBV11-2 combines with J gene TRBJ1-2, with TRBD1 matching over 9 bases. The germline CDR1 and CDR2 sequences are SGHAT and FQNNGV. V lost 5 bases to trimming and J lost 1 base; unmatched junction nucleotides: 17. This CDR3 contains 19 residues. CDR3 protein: CASSPIGFTGGRSNYGYTF. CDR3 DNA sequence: TGTGCCAGCAGCCCCATAGGATTCACAGGGGGCAGAAGTAACTATGGCTACACCTTC.

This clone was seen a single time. The CDR3 protein is CAWSSPGKRQETQYF. As DNA, the CDR3 is TGTGCCTGGAGTTCGCCAGGGAAACGCCAAGAGACCCAGTACTTC. This chain joins TRBV30 and TRBJ2-5; D perhaps matches TRBD1 (5 bases). The CDR3 extends over 15 amino acids. The germline V and J ends were trimmed by 2 bases and 1 base, with 14 bases remaining between them. The germline V gene has CDR1 GTSNPN and CDR2 SVGIG (reference sequence).

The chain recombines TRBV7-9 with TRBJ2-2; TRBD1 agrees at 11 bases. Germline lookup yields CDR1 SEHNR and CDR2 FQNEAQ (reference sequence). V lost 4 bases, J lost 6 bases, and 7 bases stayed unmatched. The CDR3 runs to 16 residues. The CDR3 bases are TGTGCCAGCAGCTCCCCGGGACAGGGGGTGGCCGGGGAGCTGTTTTTT. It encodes CASSSPGQGVAGELFF.

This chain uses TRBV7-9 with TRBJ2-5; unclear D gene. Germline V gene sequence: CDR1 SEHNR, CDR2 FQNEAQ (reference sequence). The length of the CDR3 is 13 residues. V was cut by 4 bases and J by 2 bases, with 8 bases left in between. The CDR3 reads CASSSNVQETQYF. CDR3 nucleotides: TGTGCCAGCAGCTCGAATGTACAAGAGACCCAGTACTTC. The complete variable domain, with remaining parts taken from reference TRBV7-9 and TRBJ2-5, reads DTGVSQNPRHKITKRGQNVTFRCDPISEHNRLYWYRQTLGQGPEFLTYFQNEAQLEKSRLLSDRFSAERPKGSFSTLEIQRTEQGDSAMYLCASSSNVQETQYFGPGTRLLVL.

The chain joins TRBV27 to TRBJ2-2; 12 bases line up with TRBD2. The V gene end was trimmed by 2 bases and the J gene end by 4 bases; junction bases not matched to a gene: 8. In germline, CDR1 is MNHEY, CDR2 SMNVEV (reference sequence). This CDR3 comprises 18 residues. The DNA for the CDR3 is TGTGCCAGCAGTTTAAACCCCGGACTAGCGGGAACCACCGGGGAGCTGTTTTTT. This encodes CASSLNPGLAGTTGELFF.